This T cell receptor (beta chain) originates from a study of breast tumors, draining lymph nodes, adjacent tissues. Germline CDR1 reads SGHDT; CDR2 reads YYEEEE. This CDR3 region has 12 residues. The junction had 7 bases not matched to a gene; V was cut back by 3 bases and J by 11 bases. Study results and limitations: Tumors had less TCR diversity than lymph nodes, more than nontumor tissue. Luminal-like breast cancer showed significantly greater tumor-nontumor repertoire similarity than basal-like breast cancer did. That most tumor T cells come from lymph nodes remained unproven.

From the multiplex PCR reads, TCRdb called clonotypes with MiXCR, one entry per CDR3 protein. This table has about 270,000 distinct CDR3 sequences, roughly 31% appearing once. Samples came from axillary lymph nodes draining the breast cancer. In the case of this clonotype: As yet, its antigen is unknown.

The chain links TRBV5-6 to TRBJ2-5; 7 bases align to TRBD2. Sequencing was done on a sample of axillary lymph node tissue. The origin of this receptor is a female donor with breast cancer. Some clones in this sample may be carry-over from other donors' samples. The CDR3 region is CASSSSTSPQYF. Written as DNA, the CDR3 is TGTGCCAGCAGCTCGTCGACTAGCCCTCAGTACTTC.